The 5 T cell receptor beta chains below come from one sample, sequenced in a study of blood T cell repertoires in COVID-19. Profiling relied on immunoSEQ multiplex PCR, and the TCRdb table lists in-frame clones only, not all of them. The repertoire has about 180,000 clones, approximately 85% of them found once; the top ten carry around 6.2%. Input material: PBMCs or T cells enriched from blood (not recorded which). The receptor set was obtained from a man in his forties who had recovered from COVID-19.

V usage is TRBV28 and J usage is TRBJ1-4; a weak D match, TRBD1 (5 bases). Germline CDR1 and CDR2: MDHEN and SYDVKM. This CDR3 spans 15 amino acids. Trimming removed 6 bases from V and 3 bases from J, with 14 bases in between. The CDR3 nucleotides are TGTGCCAGCAGAACACCCGGGGGACCTAATGAAAAACTGTTTTTT. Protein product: CASRTPGGPNEKLFF.

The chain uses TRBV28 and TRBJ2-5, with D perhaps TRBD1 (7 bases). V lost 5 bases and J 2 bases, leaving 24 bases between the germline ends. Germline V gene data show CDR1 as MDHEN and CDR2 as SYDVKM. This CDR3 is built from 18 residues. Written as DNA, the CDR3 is TGTGCCAGCAGTCCCGCCGGGAGTCAGGGACAGATTCAAGAGACCCAGTACTTC. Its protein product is CASSPAGSQGQIQETQYF.

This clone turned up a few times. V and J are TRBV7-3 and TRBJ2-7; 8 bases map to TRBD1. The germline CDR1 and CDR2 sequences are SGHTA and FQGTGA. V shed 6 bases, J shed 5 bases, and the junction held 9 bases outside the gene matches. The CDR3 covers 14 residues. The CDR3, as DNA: TGTGCCAGCAGGTCCGGGACAGGCCCCCACGAGCAGTACTTC. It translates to CASRSGTGPHEQYF.

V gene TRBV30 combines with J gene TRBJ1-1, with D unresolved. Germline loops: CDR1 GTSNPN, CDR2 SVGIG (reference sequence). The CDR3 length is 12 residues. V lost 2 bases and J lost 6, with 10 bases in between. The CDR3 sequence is CAWSPGRAEAFF. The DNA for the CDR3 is TGTGCCTGGAGTCCGGGTCGGGCTGAAGCTTTCTTT. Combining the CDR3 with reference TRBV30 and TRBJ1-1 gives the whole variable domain SQTIHQWPATLVQPVGSPLSLECTVEGTSNPNLYWYRQAAGRGLQLLFYSVGIGQISSEVPQNLSASRPQDRQFILSSKKLLLSDSGFYLCAWSPGRAEAFFGQGTRLTVV.

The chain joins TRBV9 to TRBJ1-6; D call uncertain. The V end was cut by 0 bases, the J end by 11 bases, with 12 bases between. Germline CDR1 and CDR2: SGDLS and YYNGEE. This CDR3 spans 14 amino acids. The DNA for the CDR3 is TGTGCCAGCAGCGTAGCTCACAACGTGGCACCCCTCCACTTT. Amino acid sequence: CASSVAHNVAPLHF.